The 18 T cell receptor beta chains listed next were all sequenced from one sample in a study of T cells expressing NK-cell markers. TCRdb reprocessed the 5' RACE reads, keeping one entry per CDR3 protein, no DNA. The specimen's table records 400,000 to 550,000 distinct CDR3 sequences. Sequencing was done on a sample of blood T cells: a sorted CD56 or NKG2C T cell subset, CD4+ or CD8+ T cells, or bulk PBMC T cells (not recorded which). These receptors were obtained from a woman aged 18 to 69 in good health.

V is TRBV20-1 and J is TRBJ2-1; lacking DNA, the TRBD1 call made by TCRdb goes unchecked. Germline loops: CDR1 DFQATT, CDR2 SNEGSKA (reference sequence). There are 17 residues in the CDR3. CDR3 in amino acids: CSVVRVRGRSSYNEQFF.

This chain links TRBV12-3 or TRBV12-4 with TRBJ2-5. There are 16 residues in the CDR3. CDR3 sequence: CASSRTVLQVQETQYF.

The chain has TRBV11-1 and TRBJ2-1; TCRdb names TRBD1, which stays unverified in the absence of DNA. The CDR3 length is 15 residues. Germline CDR1 SGHAT, CDR2 FQDESV (reference sequence). CDR3 region: CASSPTSPPYNEQFF.

V is TRBV5-5 and J is TRBJ1-2. Germline values: CDR1 SGHKS, CDR2 YYEKEE (reference sequence). The CDR3 contains 14 residues. CDR3 in amino acids: CASSNRTGQYGYTF.

The chain has TRBV6-5 and TRBJ2-5; TCRdb picks TRBD1, but there is no DNA to check that call. There are 16 residues in the CDR3. Per the germline V gene, CDR1 is MNHEY and CDR2 is SVGAGI. CDR3 sequence reads: CASSYSVPGRDWTQYF.

The CDR3 loop is CASSQDSQVSPLHF. V and J are TRBV4-2 and TRBJ1-6. This CDR3 is built from 14 residues. Germline CDR1 and CDR2: LGHNA and YNFKEQ.

This chain joins TRBV6-1 and TRBJ2-1. Germline V gene sequence: CDR1 MNHNS, CDR2 SASEGT. The CDR3 has 13 residues. Here the CDR3 reads CASRVARLNEQFF.

The chain joins TRBV29-1 to TRBJ2-1. The CDR3 has 11 amino acids. Germline loops: CDR1 SQVTM, CDR2 ANQGSEA. The chain's CDR3 is CSAFSYNEQFF.

This chain joins TRBV12-3 or TRBV12-4 and TRBJ2-7; there is no DNA to check the TCRdb D call of TRBD1. The CDR3 loop spans 16 amino acids. CDR3 protein: CASSPGARVGGYEQYF.

This chain joins TRBV27 and TRBJ1-6. The CDR3 runs to 13 residues. Germline-derived CDR1 and CDR2 are MNHEY and SMNVEV (reference sequence). CDR3 loop: CASSSRETSPLHF.

V is TRBV7-2 and J is TRBJ1-3; the D call from TCRdb, TRBD1, cannot be confirmed without DNA. Germline CDR1 reads SGHTA; CDR2 reads FQGNSA. This CDR3 region has 16 residues. CDR3 sequence reads: CASSLDTTGPGNTIYF.

This chain connects TRBV7-3 to TRBJ1-2; as DNA is missing, the TRBD1 call by TCRdb cannot be tested. Germline V lookup: CDR1 SGHTA, CDR2 FQGTGA. The CDR3 runs to 16 residues. The CDR3 region is CASSSGPTVSHYGYTF.

The CDR3: CSARDRGRGGYTF. The chain carries TRBV20-1 and TRBJ1-2. CDR1 and CDR2 (germline): DFQATT, SNEGSKA (reference sequence). This CDR3 region has 13 residues.

The rearrangement uses TRBV7-9 and TRBJ2-2. The CDR3 is made up of 14 amino acids. Germline V gene lookup returns CDR1 SEHNR and CDR2 FQNEAQ (reference sequence). CDR3 in amino acids: CASSLQVNTGELFF.

CDR3: CASHQRDRAYEQYF. The chain uses TRBV19 and TRBJ2-7; the D gene TCRdb calls, TRBD1, cannot be checked with no DNA. CDR3 length equals 14 residues. Germline lookup yields CDR1 LNHDA and CDR2 SQIVND (reference sequence).

This chain links TRBV28 with TRBJ2-3; TCRdb gives TRBD2 as the D gene, but with no DNA this cannot be confirmed. CDR3 length: 16 amino acids. The germline V gene encodes CDR1 MDHEN and CDR2 SYDVKM. CDR3 amino acids: CASSPEAGLWTDTQYF.

The chain's CDR3 is CASSQDPLPGATNEKLFF. The gene calls are TRBV4-2 and TRBJ1-4; TCRdb reports TRBD1, a call that lacks DNA to check it against. Germline CDR1 is LGHNA and CDR2 is YNFKEQ. The CDR3 loop spans 18 amino acids.

The V call is TRBV25-1, the J call TRBJ2-5; TCRdb indicates TRBD2, and absent DNA this call remains unverified. Germline loops: CDR1 MGHDK, CDR2 SYGVNS. The CDR3 is made up of 15 amino acids. The CDR3: CASSDPGTSAETQYF.